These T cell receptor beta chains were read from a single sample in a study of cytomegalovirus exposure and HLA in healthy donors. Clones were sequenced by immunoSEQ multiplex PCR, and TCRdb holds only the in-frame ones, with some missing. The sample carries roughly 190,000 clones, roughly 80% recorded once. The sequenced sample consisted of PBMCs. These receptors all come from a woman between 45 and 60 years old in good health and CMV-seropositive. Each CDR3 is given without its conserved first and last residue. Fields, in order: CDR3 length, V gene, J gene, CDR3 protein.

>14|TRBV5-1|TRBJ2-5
ASTPTGTGRSETQY
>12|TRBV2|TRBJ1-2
ASSNTRGDYGYT
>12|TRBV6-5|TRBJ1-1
ASRIQGSGAEAF
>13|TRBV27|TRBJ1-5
ASRPGQGASQPQH
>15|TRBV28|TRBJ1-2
ASSSPRGTGGHYGYT
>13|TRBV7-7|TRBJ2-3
ASSPSGGAGDTQY
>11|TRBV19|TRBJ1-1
ASSMVTGTEAF
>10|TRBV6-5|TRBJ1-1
ASRSGYTEAF
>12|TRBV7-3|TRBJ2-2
ASSRLADTGELF
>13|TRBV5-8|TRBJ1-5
ASSLEKAPNQPQH
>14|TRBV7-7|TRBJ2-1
ASSPFFSGGVNEQF
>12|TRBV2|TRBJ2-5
ASSEREGRETQY
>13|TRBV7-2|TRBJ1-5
ASTQAPWGNQPQH
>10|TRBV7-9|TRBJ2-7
ASSPDRGEQY
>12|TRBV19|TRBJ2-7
ASSIGGGSYEQY
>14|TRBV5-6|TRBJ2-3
ASSLELAGDTDTQY